One T cell receptor beta chain is described in this entry. The sample belongs to a study of siplizumab effects on memory and regulatory T cells. This table comes from immunoSEQ multiplex PCR, and its TCRdb copy is limited to in-frame clones, with some not included. The sample includes 65,000 to 85,000 clones, 93% of them seen just once. The CDR3 extends over 15 amino acids. Trimming at V came to 5 bases and at J to 5 bases, leaving 8 bases not matched to a gene. Germline V gene sequence: CDR1 LNHNV, CDR2 YYDKDF (reference sequence). This receptor was taken from a human donor in good health. Sequencing was done on a sample of CD8+ T cells sorted from blood. This chain joins TRBV15 and TRBJ2-7; TRBD2 matches 11 bases. This CDR3 reads CATSPELAGGNEQYF. The CDR3, as DNA: TGTGCCACCAGCCCAGAGCTAGCGGGGGGCAACGAGCAGTACTTC. Full variable domain (missing parts from reference TRBV15 and TRBJ2-7): DAMVIQNPRYQVTQFGKPVTLSCSQTLNHNVMYWYQQKSSQAPKLLFHYYDKDFNNEADTPDNFQSRRPNTSFCFLDIRSPGLGDTAMYLCATSPELAGGNEQYFGPGTRLTVT.